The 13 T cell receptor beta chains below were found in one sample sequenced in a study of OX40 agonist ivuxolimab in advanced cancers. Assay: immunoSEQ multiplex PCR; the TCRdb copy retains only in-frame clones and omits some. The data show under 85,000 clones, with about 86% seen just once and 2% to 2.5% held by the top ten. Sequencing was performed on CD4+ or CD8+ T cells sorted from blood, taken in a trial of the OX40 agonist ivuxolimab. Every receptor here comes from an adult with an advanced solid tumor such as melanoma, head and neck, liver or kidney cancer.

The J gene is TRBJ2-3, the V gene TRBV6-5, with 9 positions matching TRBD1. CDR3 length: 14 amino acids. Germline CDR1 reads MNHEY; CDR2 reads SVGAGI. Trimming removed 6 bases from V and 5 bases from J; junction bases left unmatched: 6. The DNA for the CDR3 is TGTGCCAGCAGAGACACAGGGGGCAGAGATACGCAGTATTTT. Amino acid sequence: CASRDTGGRDTQYF.

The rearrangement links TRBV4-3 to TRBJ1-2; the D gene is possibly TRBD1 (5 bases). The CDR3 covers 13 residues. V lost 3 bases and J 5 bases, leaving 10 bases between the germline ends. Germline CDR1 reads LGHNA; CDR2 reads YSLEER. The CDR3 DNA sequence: TGCGCCAGCAGCCACCAGGGAAATTATGGCTACACCTTC. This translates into CASSHQGNYGYTF.

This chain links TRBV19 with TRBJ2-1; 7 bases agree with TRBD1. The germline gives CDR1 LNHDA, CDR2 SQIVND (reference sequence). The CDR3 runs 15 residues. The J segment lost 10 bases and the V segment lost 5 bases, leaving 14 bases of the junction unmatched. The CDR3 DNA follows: TGTGCCAGTAGTTCAGGGGACAGTAGAATCATGGAGCAGTTCTTC. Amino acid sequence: CASSSGDSRIMEQFF.

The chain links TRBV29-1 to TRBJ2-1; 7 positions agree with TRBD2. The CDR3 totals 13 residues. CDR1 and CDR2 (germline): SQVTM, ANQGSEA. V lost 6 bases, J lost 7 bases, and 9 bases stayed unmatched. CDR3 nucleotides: TGCAGCGTGACCGGGACTACGGAGAATGAGCAGTTCTTC. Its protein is CSVTGTTENEQFF.

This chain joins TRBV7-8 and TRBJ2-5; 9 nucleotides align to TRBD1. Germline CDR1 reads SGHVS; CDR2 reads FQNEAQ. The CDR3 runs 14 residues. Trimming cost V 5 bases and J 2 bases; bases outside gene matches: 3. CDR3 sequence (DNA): TGTGCCAGCAGCGCCGGGACAGGGCAAGAGACCCAGTACTTC. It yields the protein CASSAGTGQETQYF.

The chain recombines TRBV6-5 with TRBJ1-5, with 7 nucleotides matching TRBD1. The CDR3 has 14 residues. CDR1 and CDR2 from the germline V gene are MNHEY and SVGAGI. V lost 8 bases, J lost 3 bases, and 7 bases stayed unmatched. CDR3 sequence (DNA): TGTGCCAGCTGTAGGACAGGCCTCAATCAGCCCCAGCATTTT. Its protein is CASCRTGLNQPQHF.

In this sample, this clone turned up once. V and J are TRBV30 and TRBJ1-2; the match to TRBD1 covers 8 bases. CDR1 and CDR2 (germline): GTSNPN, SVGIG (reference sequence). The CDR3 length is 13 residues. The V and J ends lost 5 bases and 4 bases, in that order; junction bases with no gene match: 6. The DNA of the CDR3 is TGTGCCTGGCAGAGACAGGGGCTCTATGGCTACACCTTC. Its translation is CAWQRQGLYGYTF. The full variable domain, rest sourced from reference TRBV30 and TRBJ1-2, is SQTIHQWPATLVQPVGSPLSLECTVEGTSNPNLYWYRQAAGRGLQLLFYSVGIGQISSEVPQNLSASRPQDRQFILSSKKLLLSDSGFYLCAWQRQGLYGYTFGSGTRLTVV.

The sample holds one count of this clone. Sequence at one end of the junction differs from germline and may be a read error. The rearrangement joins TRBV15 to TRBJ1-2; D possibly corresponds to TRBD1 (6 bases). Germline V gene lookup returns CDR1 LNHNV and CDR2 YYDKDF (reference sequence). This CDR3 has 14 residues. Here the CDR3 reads CATSMAPGQYDYTF. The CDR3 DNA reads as TGTGCCACCAGCATGGCCCCCGGACAGTATGACTACACCTTC. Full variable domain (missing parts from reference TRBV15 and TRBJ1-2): DAMVIQNPRYQVTQFGKPVTLSCSQTLNHNVMYWYQQKSSQAPKLLFHYYDKDFNNEADTPDNFQSRRPNTSFCFLDIRSPGLGDTAMYLCATSMAPGQYDYTFGSGTRLTVV.

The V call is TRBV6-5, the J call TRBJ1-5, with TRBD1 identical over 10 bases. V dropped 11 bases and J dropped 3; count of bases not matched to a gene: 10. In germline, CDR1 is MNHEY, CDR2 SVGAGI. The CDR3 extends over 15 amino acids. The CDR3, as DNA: TGTGCCGCAGCCAAGACAGGGGGCTTCAATCAGCCCCAGCATTTT. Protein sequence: CAAAKTGGFNQPQHF.

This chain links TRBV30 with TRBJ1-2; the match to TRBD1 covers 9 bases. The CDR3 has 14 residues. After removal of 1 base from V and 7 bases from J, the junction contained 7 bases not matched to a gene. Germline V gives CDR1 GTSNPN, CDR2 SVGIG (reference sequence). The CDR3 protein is CAWSAEQGASGYTF. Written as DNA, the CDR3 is TGTGCCTGGAGTGCGGAACAGGGGGCAAGTGGCTACACCTTC.

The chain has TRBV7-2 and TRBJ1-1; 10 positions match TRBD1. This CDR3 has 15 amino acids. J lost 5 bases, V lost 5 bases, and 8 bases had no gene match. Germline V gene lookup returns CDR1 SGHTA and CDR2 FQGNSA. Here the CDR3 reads CASSIGQGVETEAFF. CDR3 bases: TGTGCCAGCAGCATTGGACAGGGGGTAGAGACTGAAGCTTTCTTT. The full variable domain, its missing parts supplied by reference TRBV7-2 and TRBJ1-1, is GAGVSQSPSNKVTEKGKDVELRCDPISGHTALYWYRQSLGQGLEFLIYFQGNSAPDKSGLPSDRFSAERTGGSVSTLTIQRTQQEDSAVYLCASSIGQGVETEAFFGQGTRLTVV.

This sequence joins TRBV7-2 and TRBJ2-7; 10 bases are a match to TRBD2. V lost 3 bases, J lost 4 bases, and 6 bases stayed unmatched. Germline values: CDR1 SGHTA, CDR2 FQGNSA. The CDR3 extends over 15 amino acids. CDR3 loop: CASSLPAGGPYEQYF. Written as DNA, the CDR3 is TGTGCCAGCAGCTTGCCAGCGGGGGGGCCTTACGAGCAGTACTTC.

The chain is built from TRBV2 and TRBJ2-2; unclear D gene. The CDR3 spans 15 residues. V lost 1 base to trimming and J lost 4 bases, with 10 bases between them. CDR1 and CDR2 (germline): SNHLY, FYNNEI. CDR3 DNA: TGTGCCAGCAGTGAAGAGTCAACGGGCACCGGGGAGCTGTTTTTT. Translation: CASSEESTGTGELFF.